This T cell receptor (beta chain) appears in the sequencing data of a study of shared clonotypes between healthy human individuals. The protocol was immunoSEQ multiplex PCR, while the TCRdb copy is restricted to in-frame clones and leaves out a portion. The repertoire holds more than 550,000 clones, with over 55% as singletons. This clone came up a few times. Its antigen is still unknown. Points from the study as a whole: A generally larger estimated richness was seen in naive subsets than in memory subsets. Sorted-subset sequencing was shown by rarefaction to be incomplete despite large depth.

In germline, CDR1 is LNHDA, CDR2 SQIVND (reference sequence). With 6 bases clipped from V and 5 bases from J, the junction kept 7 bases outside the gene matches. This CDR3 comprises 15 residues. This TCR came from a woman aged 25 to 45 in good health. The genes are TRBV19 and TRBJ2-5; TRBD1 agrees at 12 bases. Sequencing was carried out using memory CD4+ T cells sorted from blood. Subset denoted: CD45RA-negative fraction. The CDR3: CASSLGQGAFETQYF. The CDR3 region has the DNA TGTGCCAGTAGCCTGGGACAGGGGGCATTTGAGACCCAGTACTTC.